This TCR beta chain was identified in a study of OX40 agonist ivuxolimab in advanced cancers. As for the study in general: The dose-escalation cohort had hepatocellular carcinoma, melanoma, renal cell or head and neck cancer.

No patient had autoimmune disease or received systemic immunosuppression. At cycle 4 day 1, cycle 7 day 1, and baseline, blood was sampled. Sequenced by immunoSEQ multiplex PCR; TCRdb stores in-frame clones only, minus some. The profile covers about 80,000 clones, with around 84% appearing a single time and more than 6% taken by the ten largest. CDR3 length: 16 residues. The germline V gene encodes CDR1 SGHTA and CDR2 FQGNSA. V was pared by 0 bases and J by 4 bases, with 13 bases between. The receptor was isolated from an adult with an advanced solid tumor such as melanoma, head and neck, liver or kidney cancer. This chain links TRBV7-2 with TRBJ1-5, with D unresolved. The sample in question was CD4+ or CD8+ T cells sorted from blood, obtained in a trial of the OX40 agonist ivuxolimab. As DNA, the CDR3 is TGTGCCAGCAGCTTAGCTATCGGCCGCGTTAATCAGCCCCAGCATTTT. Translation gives CASSLAIGRVNQPQHF.